The 7 T cell receptor beta chains in this list originate from one sample, sequenced in a study of blood T cell repertoires in COVID-19. Here immunoSEQ multiplex PCR was the method, and the copy in TCRdb shows in-frame clones only, minus some. This table holds almost 200,000 clones, roughly 90% found once. Sequencing used PBMCs or T cells enriched from blood (not recorded which). The origin of the receptors is a young woman who had recovered from COVID-19.

The rearrangement links TRBV28 to TRBJ2-7; D possibly corresponds to TRBD1 (5 bases). The ends were cut back, 3 bases at V and 2 bases at J, with 8 bases in the middle. The CDR3 extends over 13 amino acids. In germline, CDR1 is MDHEN, CDR2 SYDVKM. As DNA, the CDR3 is TGTGCCAGCAGTTTGCCAGGGACCTACGAGCAGTACTTC. It codes for CASSLPGTYEQYF.

The chain couples TRBV30 to TRBJ1-2; D is unresolved. Germline V gene lookup returns CDR1 GTSNPN and CDR2 SVGIG (reference sequence). The CDR3 has 12 residues. The germline V and J ends were trimmed by 5 bases and 4 bases, with 11 bases remaining between them. The CDR3 here is CAWEPFPYGYTF. Written as DNA, the CDR3 is TGTGCCTGGGAGCCGTTCCCCTATGGCTACACCTTC. Supplemented by reference TRBV30 and TRBJ1-2, the full variable domain reads SQTIHQWPATLVQPVGSPLSLECTVEGTSNPNLYWYRQAAGRGLQLLFYSVGIGQISSEVPQNLSASRPQDRQFILSSKKLLLSDSGFYLCAWEPFPYGYTFGSGTRLTVV.

The rearrangement uses TRBV6-4 and TRBJ2-1, with TRBD2 identical over 16 bases. CDR1 is MRHNA, CDR2 SNTAGT, per germline. Losses at the gene ends were 6 bases for V and 10 bases for J; bases not matched to a gene: 9. The CDR3 sequence is 16 residues long. The CDR3 sequence: CASSLGLAGGPEEQFF. In DNA form, the CDR3 reads TGTGCCAGCAGCTTGGGACTAGCGGGGGGGCCGGAGGAGCAGTTCTTC.

The chain is built from TRBV2 and TRBJ1-2, with 9 bases aligning to TRBD1. The length of the CDR3 is 13 residues. Germline lookup yields CDR1 SNHLY and CDR2 FYNNEI. Trimming took 5 bases from V and 4 from J; bases not matched to a gene: 2. The CDR3 DNA reads as TGTGCCAGCAGTTCGGGACAGGGCTATGGCTACACCTTC. It codes for CASSSGQGYGYTF.

The chain combines TRBV24-1 with TRBJ2-7; 8 bases match TRBD1. This CDR3 has 16 amino acids. CDR1 and CDR2 (germline): KGHDR, SFDVKD. V gave up 7 bases and J gave up 5 bases; unmatched junction bases: 15. The CDR3 DNA follows: TGTGCCACCAGACGACTCAACCAGGGGGCGTACGACGAGCAGTACTTC. Amino acid sequence: CATRRLNQGAYDEQYF.

The V gene is TRBV11-3, the J gene TRBJ2-1; 10 bases align to TRBD2. CDR1 SGHNT and CDR2 YENEEA come from the germline V gene. J gave up 9 bases and V 5 bases, and 10 bases lay outside the gene matches. CDR3 size: 15 residues. The CDR3 bases are TGTGCCAGCAGCCGGCGGAGCGGGGGGGGAACTGAGCAGTTCTTC. Translated, it gives CASSRRSGGGTEQFF.

The V call is TRBV9, the J call TRBJ2-3; D gene unclear. From germline, CDR1 is SGDLS and CDR2 YYNGEE. Trimming took 3 bases from V and 12 from J, leaving 14 bases between them. The CDR3 extends over 12 amino acids. CDR3 region: CASSGLEMVQYF. The CDR3 nucleotides are TGTGCCAGCAGCGGACTGGAAATGGTACAGTATTTT. The full variable domain, with the rest looked up from reference TRBV9 and TRBJ2-3, is DSGVTQTPKHLITATGQRVTLRCSPRSGDLSVYWYQQSLDQGLQFLIQYYNGEERAKGNILERFSAQQFPDLHSELNLSSLELGDSALYFCASSGLEMVQYFGPGTRLTVL.